The sequence of this TCR beta chain was determined in a study of blood T cell repertoires in COVID-19. Study in general: Samples representing acute and convalescent COVID-19 were sourced from the United States, Italy and Spain. The cDNA or gDNA used as material had been derived from T cells, B-cell-depleted T cells, or PBMCs.

Germline CDR1 is SEHNR and CDR2 is FQNEAQ (reference sequence). This CDR3 is built from 17 residues. The V and J ends lost 4 bases and 4 bases, in that order; junction bases with no gene match: 15. Per the original methods: The authors estimated nucleated cell counts from reference gene primer amplification. Assay used: immunoSEQ multiplex PCR; TCRdb lists only in-frame clones, some missing. Clonal size and the V and J genes are those of that table, whereas D and trimming came from the DNA. This sample has roughly 250,000 clones, with about four fifths found just once. This receptor was taken from a man aged 50 or older with acute or convalescent COVID-19. The chain has TRBV7-9 and TRBJ1-1; TRBD1 aligns across 7 bases. Sequenced: peripheral blood. The CDR3 bases are TGTGCCAGCAGCTGGCCAACAGGACAGGTCATGAGCACTGAAGCTTTCTTT. Translation: CASSWPTGQVMSTEAFF.